This entry concerns a single TCR beta chain. The ends were cut back, 8 bases at V and 6 bases at J, with 8 bases in the middle. There are 11 residues in the CDR3. Germline CDR1 is ENHRY and CDR2 is SYGVKD. Original processing methods: The assay estimated nucleated cells by amplifying reference gene primers. Repertoires were generated with immunoSEQ multiplex PCR, while TCRdb's copy carries only in-frame clones and drops some. That table gives V, J and clone size, and the DNA gave D and trimming. This sample has around 46,000 clones, with 77% found just once. These data originate in a study of blood T cell repertoires in COVID-19. The overall study: Some COVID-19 samples were acute and others convalescent; all came from the United States, Italy and Spain. Nucleic acid was either cDNA or gDNA, and it came from T cells, B-cell-depleted T cells, or PBMCs.

The sample consisted of peripheral blood. The origin of this receptor is a human donor with active or convalescent COVID-19. The donor label of this sample is uncertain. The rearrangement uses TRBV10-3 and TRBJ2-1; possible D gene TRBD2, 6 bases. The CDR3 nucleotides read TGTGCCATCGGGACTGCCAATGAGCAGTTCTTC. Translating it yields CAIGTANEQFF.